Below are 13 T cell receptor beta chains sequenced from a single sample in a study of naive and memory T cell subsets. Study findings and constraints: Possibly reflecting memory cells re-expressing CD45RA, a few larger clonotypes occurred in naive repertoires, especially CD8.

Two oligonucleotides, mixed equimolar, formed the beta constant-region primer covering TRBC1 and TRBC2. Nested alpha and beta constant-region primers with the SP2 primer drove four PCR rounds on ligated cDNA. TCRdb recomputed calls from the UMI-ligation and nested PCR reads with MiXCR, one row per CDR3 protein. The repertoire has 150,000 or so distinct CDR3 sequences, 22% of them found once; the top ten carry roughly 0.1%. No cognate antigen is known for these TCRs. Sequencing used naive CD4+ T cells from blood. The receptors originated from a human donor in good health.

This clonotype has a handful of counts. The chain couples TRBV11-1 to TRBJ2-7; 9 bases fit TRBD2. V lost 6 bases and J lost 6; bases outside the gene matches: 0. The CDR3 has 11 amino acids. Germline lookup yields CDR1 SGHAT and CDR2 FQDESV (reference sequence). This CDR3 is CASRRGGEQYF. The CDR3 bases are TGTGCCAGCAGGCGGGGGGGCGAGCAGTACTTC.

This clonotype has a count of ten or more. CDR3 loop: CASSFRTFEYSGNTIYF. CDR3 coding DNA: TGTGCCAGCAGCTTCCGTACCTTTGAATACTCTGGAAACACCATATATTTT. The chain employs TRBV7-8 and TRBJ1-3; no definite D call. The CDR3 runs 17 residues. Trimming pared 3 bases from V and 0 bases from J, leaving 15 bases between. Per the germline V gene, CDR1 is SGHVS and CDR2 is FQNEAQ.

This clonotype was seen more than once but under ten times. The chain combines TRBV6-2 or TRBV6-3 with TRBJ2-2; weak D call: TRBD2 (6 bases). The CDR3 loop spans 15 amino acids. Trimming took off 2 bases at V and 4 bases at J, with 11 bases between the two ends. The V gene's germline CDR1 is MNHEY and CDR2 SVGEGT. In DNA, the CDR3 is TGTGCCAGCAGTTACCTCGGGAGAGGCACCGGGGAGCTGTTTTTT. It codes for CASSYLGRGTGELFF.

V usage is TRBV20-1 and J usage is TRBJ2-7; D is undetermined. From germline, CDR1 is DFQATT and CDR2 SNEGSKA (reference sequence). This CDR3 contains 12 residues. Trimming stripped 0 bases from V and 6 bases from J, with 9 bases between. In nucleotides, the CDR3 is TGCAGTGCTAGAGATCTTACGGTCGAGCAGTACTTC. It codes for CSARDLTVEQYF.

The chain links TRBV5-1 to TRBJ2-1; D possibly corresponds to TRBD2 (6 bases). Trimming pared 0 bases from V and 15 bases from J, leaving 19 bases between. The CDR3 extends over 14 amino acids. Per germline, CDR1 SGHRS and CDR2 YFSETQ. In nucleotides, the CDR3 is TGCGCCAGCAGCTTGGAGACTGGGGGGTTTCGTCTGTTCTTC. Amino acid sequence: CASSLETGGFRLFF.

The CDR3 spells CASSSLRETQYF. The CDR3, as DNA: TGTGCCAGCAGCTCCTTGCGAGAGACCCAGTACTTC. The V gene is TRBV28, the J gene TRBJ2-5; D uncertain. V was trimmed by 6 bases and J by 4 bases, leaving 9 bases between them. The CDR3 covers 12 residues. Per the germline V gene, CDR1 is MDHEN and CDR2 is SYDVKM.

The V gene is TRBV28, the J gene TRBJ1-5; 8 nucleotides align to TRBD1. The CDR3 extends over 17 amino acids. V lost 4 bases to trimming and J lost 1 base; unmatched junction nucleotides: 9. CDR1 MDHEN and CDR2 SYDVKM come from the germline V gene. The CDR3 sequence: CASSSQYRGNSNQPQHF. For the CDR3, the DNA is TGTGCCAGCAGTTCCCAATACAGGGGGAACAGCAATCAGCCCCAGCATTTT.

This clonotype was counted a few times. The chain has TRBV6-5 and TRBJ1-3; no clear D. The CDR3 loop spans 17 amino acids. Trimming took 2 bases from V and 3 from J, leaving 17 bases between them. The germline V gene encodes CDR1 MNHEY and CDR2 SVGAGI. The DNA of the CDR3 is TGTGCCAGCAGTTACCATATAGGTCGCGCGTTTGGAAACACCATATATTTT. Translating gives CASSYHIGRAFGNTIYF.

The V call is TRBV27, the J call TRBJ1-1; 9 nucleotides align to TRBD1. Trimming at V came to 3 bases and at J to 5 bases, leaving 4 bases not matched to a gene. The CDR3 runs 14 residues. Germline V gene lookup returns CDR1 MNHEY and CDR2 SMNVEV (reference sequence). CDR3 residues: CASSFWGTGTEAFF. The CDR3 DNA follows: TGTGCCAGCAGTTTCTGGGGGACAGGGACTGAAGCTTTCTTT.

This clonotype appeared a few times. This rearrangement joins TRBV28 to TRBJ2-7; 8 nucleotides agree with TRBD1. Germline CDR1 and CDR2: MDHEN and SYDVKM. The CDR3 extends over 14 amino acids. The junction had 5 bases not matched to a gene; V was cut back by 3 bases and J by 4 bases. Here the CDR3 DNA reads TGTGCCAGCAGTTTTCCAGGGGGCCGTTACGAGCAGTACTTC. This sequence encodes CASSFPGGRYEQYF.

The chain uses TRBV11-2 and TRBJ1-2; no clear D. The CDR3 loop spans 15 amino acids. The V and J ends lost 6 bases and 13 bases respectively, with 27 bases between them. Germline-derived CDR1 and CDR2 are SGHAT and FQNNGV. The CDR3 loop is CASRGSEVLSLSPTF. CDR3 bases: TGTGCCAGCAGGGGGTCCGAAGTCCTTTCTCTCTCGCCCACCTTC.

This clonotype was observed a handful of times. The genes are TRBV7-2 and TRBJ2-7; a possible D gene is TRBD1 (5 bases). Germline V gene sequence: CDR1 SGHTA, CDR2 FQGNSA. This CDR3 comprises 13 residues. Trimming took off 3 bases at V and 2 bases at J, with 8 bases between the two ends. CDR3 sequence: CASSLVQAYEQYF. In nucleotides, the CDR3 is TGTGCCAGCAGCTTGGTACAGGCCTACGAGCAGTACTTC.

The sample holds a few counts of this clonotype. The V gene is TRBV6-6, the J gene TRBJ2-3; the D gene is possibly TRBD2 (5 bases). V was trimmed by 4 bases and J by 4 bases, leaving 9 bases between them. CDR1 is MNHNY, CDR2 SVGAGI, per germline (reference sequence). The CDR3 is 13 residues long. CDR3 DNA sequence: TGTGCCAGCAGTTTCCGGGGAGCAGATACGCAGTATTTT. Protein product: CASSFRGADTQYF.